The rows below give T cell receptor beta chains drawn from one sample of a study of blood T cell repertoires in COVID-19. TCRdb keeps only in-frame clones here, not all; method: immunoSEQ multiplex PCR. The profile shows 150,000 or so clones, roughly 80% of them singletons. Sequencing input: PBMCs or T cells enriched from blood (not recorded which). These receptors were collected from a man in his fifties or sixties who had recovered from COVID-19. Both conserved end residues are part of each CDR3. A D gene is named only where the DNA matches it firmly. Size values are once, few and many counts, or a class for expanded clones, and some rows have none.

j_call d_call clone_size v_call cdr3_aa cdr3_nt
TRBJ2-5 TRBD1 . TRBV24-1 CATSDPGTGLGTQYF TGTGCCACCAGTGACCCCGGGACAGGGTTAGGGACCCAGTACTTC
TRBJ1-2 TRBD1 . TRBV5-1 CASSFNPSTGGDYGYTF TGCGCCAGCAGCTTCAACCCATCGACAGGGGGCGACTATGGCTACACCTTC
TRBJ2-1 TRBD2 . TRBV27 CASSLLAGGSVNEQFF TGTGCCAGCAGTTTACTAGCGGGGGGCAGCGTCAATGAGCAGTTCTTC
TRBJ1-3 TRBD1 . TRBV2 CASSEDRGGGNTIYF TGTGCCAGCAGTGAAGACAGGGGAGGCGGAAACACCATATATTTT
TRBJ2-1 . . TRBV7-2 CASSLAYINEQFF TGTGCCAGCAGCTTAGCTTACATCAATGAGCAGTTCTTC
TRBJ2-6 . few TRBV5-1 CASSLGHGSSGANVLTF TGCGCCAGCAGCTTGGGACACGGAAGCTCTGGGGCCAACGTCCTGACTTTC
TRBJ2-6 . . TRBV10-3 CAISESAGIGANVLTF TGTGCCATCAGTGAGTCGGCAGGGATTGGGGCCAACGTCCTGACTTTC
TRBJ2-7 TRBD2 . TRBV14 CASSQGASGREQYF TGTGCCAGCAGCCAAGGGGCTAGCGGGAGGGAGCAGTACTTC
TRBJ2-2 TRBD1 . TRBV7-6 CASSRTGTGGTGELFF TGTGCCAGCAGCCGAACCGGGACAGGGGGCACCGGGGAGCTGTTTTTT
TRBJ1-3 TRBD1 few TRBV7-2 CASSLSGGSGNTIYF TGTGCCAGCAGCTTATCAGGGGGCTCTGGAAACACCATATATTTT
TRBJ1-6 . . TRBV5-1 CASSPSTGARSPLHF TGCGCCAGCAGCCCCTCCACAGGTGCTCGCTCACCCCTCCACTTT
TRBJ1-1 . few TRBV11-2 CASSLTRNTEAFF TGTGCCAGCAGCTTGACTAGGAACACTGAAGCTTTCTTT
TRBJ1-2 TRBD1 . TRBV30 CAWTHGGQGGVNYGYTF TGTGCCTGGACTCACGGGGGACAGGGCGGCGTCAACTATGGCTACACCTTC
TRBJ1-2 . few TRBV28 CASSSYTGFVWGYTF TGTGCCAGCAGTTCGTACACAGGGTTTGTATGGGGCTACACCTTC
TRBJ1-1 . . TRBV9 CASSPGDTRRTEAFF TGTGCCAGCAGCCCGGGAGACACCCGACGTACTGAAGCTTTCTTT
TRBJ2-3 TRBD2 few TRBV24-1 CATSEWRGGFDTQYF TGTGCCACCAGTGAGTGGCGGGGGGGCTTTGATACGCAGTATTTT
TRBJ2-1 TRBD2 . TRBV5-6 CASSLDGGALNNEQFF TGTGCCAGCAGCTTGGACGGGGGGGCCCTAAACAATGAGCAGTTCTTC
TRBJ2-1 TRBD2 . TRBV7-9 CASSWEGFGGSSYNEQFF TGTGCCAGCAGCTGGGAGGGATTTGGCGGGAGCTCCTACAATGAGCAGTTCTTC
TRBJ2-3 TRBD1 . TRBV5-4 CASSFRQGETHTQYF TGTGCCAGCAGCTTCAGACAGGGGGAGACCCATACGCAGTATTTT
TRBJ2-3 . . TRBV27 CASTRYGDGGPDTQYF TGTGCCAGCACCCGGTACGGGGACGGGGGTCCAGATACGCAGTATTTT
TRBJ2-4 . . TRBV21-1 CASSKASWGERYVAKNIQYF TGTGCCAGCAGCAAAGCCTCTTGGGGGGAGAGGTACGTAGCCAAAAACATTCAGTACTTC
TRBJ2-3 TRBD2 once TRBV14 CASSPLTASGGPDTQYF TGTGCCAGCAGCCCATTAACCGCTTCGGGGGGGCCAGATACGCAGTATTTT
TRBJ1-2 . . TRBV19 CASHQSVNYGYTF TGTGCCAGCCACCAGAGCGTCAACTATGGCTACACCTTC
TRBJ2-7 . . TRBV12-3/TRBV12-4 CASGRGASHEQYF TGTGCCAGCGGCCGGGGGGCATCGCACGAGCAGTACTTC
TRBJ2-7 . . TRBV9 CASSVGGDGYEQYF TGTGCCAGCAGCGTAGGCGGGGATGGCTACGAGCAGTACTTC
TRBJ1-4 . . TRBV2 CASSTRVATNEKLFF TGTGCCAGCAGTACCAGGGTGGCAACTAATGAAAAACTGTTTTTT
TRBJ2-7 TRBD2 . TRBV11-2 CASSLVPSGGRSSYEQYF TGTGCCAGCAGCTTAGTGCCTAGCGGGGGCCGTAGCTCCTACGAGCAGTACTTC
TRBJ2-7 . . TRBV20-1 CSASALSVYEQYF TGCAGTGCCAGTGCACTTAGCGTCTACGAGCAGTACTTC
TRBJ1-3 TRBD1 few TRBV7-8 CASSLRPTGVLGNTIYF TGTGCCAGCAGCTTACGCCCGACAGGGGTACTCGGAAACACCATATATTTT
TRBJ1-5 TRBD1 . TRBV19 CASSFRQGGQPQHF TGTGCCAGTAGTTTCCGACAGGGAGGTCAGCCCCAGCATTTT
TRBJ1-2 . . TRBV19 CNRQDYGYTF TGTAACAGGCAGGACTATGGCTACACCTTC
TRBJ2-7 TRBD2 . TRBV2 CASRQLAGEAPNSYEQYF TGTGCCAGCAGACAACTAGCGGGGGAAGCTCCCAACTCCTACGAGCAGTACTTC
TRBJ1-2 . . TRBV7-9 CASSLRREGYTF TGTGCCAGCAGCCTCCGGAGGGAGGGCTACACCTTC
TRBJ2-5 TRBD2 once TRBV7-7 CASSLGLAGSGKETQYF TGTGCTAGCAGCTTAGGGCTAGCGGGGAGCGGAAAAGAGACCCAGTACTTC
TRBJ2-7 . . TRBV10-3 CAIRQGYEQYF TGTGCCATCAGGCAGGGCTACGAGCAGTACTTC
TRBJ2-7 TRBD2 . TRBV27 CASSLASGADYEQYF TGTGCCAGCAGTTTAGCCAGCGGGGCGGACTACGAGCAGTACTTC
TRBJ2-5 TRBD1 . TRBV24-1 CATSSKDRGRETQYF TGTGCCACCAGCTCAAAGGACAGGGGGCGAGAGACCCAGTACTTC
TRBJ2-3 TRBD1 . TRBV18 CASSPPTGTGTDTQYF TGTGCCAGCTCACCCCCGACAGGGACGGGCACAGATACGCAGTATTTT
TRBJ2-5 TRBD2 . TRBV3-1/TRBV3-2 CASSLRTSGQETQYF TGTGCCAGCAGCTTAAGGACTAGCGGCCAAGAGACCCAGTACTTC
TRBJ2-3 TRBD2 . TRBV7-6 CASSLAVLASGGTDTQYF TGTGCCAGCAGCTTAGCGGTGTTAGCTAGCGGGGGCACAGATACGCAGTATTTT
TRBJ1-5 TRBD1 . TRBV30 CAWTTGAPNQPQHF TGTGCCTGGACAACAGGGGCACCTAATCAGCCCCAGCATTTT
TRBJ1-1 . . TRBV6-5 CASSYSKGYTEAFF TGTGCCAGCAGTTACTCGAAGGGGTACACTGAAGCTTTCTTT
TRBJ2-5 TRBD2 . TRBV11-2 CASSLRAGSGASQETQYF TGTGCCAGCAGCTTACGGGCGGGTAGCGGGGCCTCCCAAGAGACCCAGTACTTC
TRBJ2-7 TRBD1 . TRBV18 CASSAQGQGNYEQYF TGTGCCAGCTCAGCGCAGGGACAGGGGAACTACGAGCAGTACTTC
TRBJ1-6 . . TRBV7-5 CARRRDLNSPLHF TGTGCCAGAAGGAGGGACTTGAATTCACCCCTCCACTTT
TRBJ1-3 . . TRBV3-1/TRBV3-2 CASSQQGDGNTIYF TGTGCCAGCAGCCAACAAGGGGATGGAAACACCATATATTTT
TRBJ1-1 . . TRBV5-6 CASSFGGMAFF TGTGCCAGCAGCTTCGGGGGTATGGCTTTCTTT